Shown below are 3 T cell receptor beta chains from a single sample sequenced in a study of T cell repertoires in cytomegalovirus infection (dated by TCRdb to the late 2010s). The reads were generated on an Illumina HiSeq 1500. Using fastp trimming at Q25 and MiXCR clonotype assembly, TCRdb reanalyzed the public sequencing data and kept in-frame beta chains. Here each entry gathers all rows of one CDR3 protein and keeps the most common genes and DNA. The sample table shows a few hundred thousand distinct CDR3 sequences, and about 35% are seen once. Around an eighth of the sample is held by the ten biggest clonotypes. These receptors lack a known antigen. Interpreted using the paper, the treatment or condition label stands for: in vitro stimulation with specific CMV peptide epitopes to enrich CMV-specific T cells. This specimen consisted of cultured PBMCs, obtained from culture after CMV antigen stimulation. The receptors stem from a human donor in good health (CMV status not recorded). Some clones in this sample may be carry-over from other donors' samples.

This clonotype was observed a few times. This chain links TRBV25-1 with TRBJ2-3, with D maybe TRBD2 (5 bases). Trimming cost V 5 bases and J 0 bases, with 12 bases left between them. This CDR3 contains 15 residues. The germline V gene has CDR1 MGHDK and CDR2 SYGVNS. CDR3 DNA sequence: TGTGCCAGCAGTAATAGCGCCGTCAGCACAGATACGCAGTATTTT. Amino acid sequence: CASSNSAVSTDTQYF.

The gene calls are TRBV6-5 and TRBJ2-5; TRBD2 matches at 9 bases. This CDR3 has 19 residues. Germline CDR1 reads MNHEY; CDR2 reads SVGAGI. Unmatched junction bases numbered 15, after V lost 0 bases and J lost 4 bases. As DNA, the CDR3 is TGTGCCAGCAGTTACTCGATAGCGGGACTAGCCCTCAGGGGAGAGACCCAGTACTTC. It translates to CASSYSIAGLALRGETQYF.

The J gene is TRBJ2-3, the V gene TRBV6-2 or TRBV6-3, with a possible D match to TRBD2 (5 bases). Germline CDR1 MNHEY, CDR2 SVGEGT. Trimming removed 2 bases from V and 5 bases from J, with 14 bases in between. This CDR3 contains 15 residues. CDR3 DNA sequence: TGTGCCAGCAGTTACAAGAGCGGCGGTAGAGATACGCAGTATTTT. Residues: CASSYKSGGRDTQYF.